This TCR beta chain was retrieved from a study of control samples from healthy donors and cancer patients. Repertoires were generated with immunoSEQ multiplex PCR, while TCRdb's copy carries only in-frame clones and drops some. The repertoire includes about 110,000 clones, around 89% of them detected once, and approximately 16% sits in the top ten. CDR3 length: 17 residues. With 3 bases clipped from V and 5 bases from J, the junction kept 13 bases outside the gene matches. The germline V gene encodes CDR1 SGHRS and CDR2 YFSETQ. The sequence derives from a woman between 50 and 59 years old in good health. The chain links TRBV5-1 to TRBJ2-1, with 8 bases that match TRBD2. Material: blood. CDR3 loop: CASSSSAGTRVNNEQFF. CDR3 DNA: TGCGCCAGCAGCTCGTCAGCCGGGACTAGGGTTAACAATGAGCAGTTCTTC. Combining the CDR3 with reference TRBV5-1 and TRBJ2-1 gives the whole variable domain KAGVTQTPRYLIKTRGQQVTLSCSPISGHRSVSWYQQTPGQGLQFLFEYFSETQRNKGNFPGRFSGRQFSNSRSEMNVSTLELGDSALYLCASSSSAGTRVNNEQFFGPGTRLTVL.